The present entry profiles one TCR beta chain with its context. Its antigen is currently unknown. This CDR3 region has 14 residues. CDR1 MGHDK and CDR2 SYGVNS come from the germline V gene. This sample was taken from a study of T cells expressing NK-cell markers. About the research overall: Sequencing of TCR beta repertoires drew on sorted CD3+CD56+NKG2C+, CD3+CD56+NKG2C- and CD3+CD56-NKG2C+ T cells. Most of the eight sequenced donors were classified as HCMV-seropositive, and one was classified as seronegative.

As the method of synthesis, 5'RACE template switching with UMIs yielded TCR beta cDNA. TCRdb re-analyzed the 5' RACE reads; it lists each CDR3 protein once, without DNA. This sample carries some 300,000 distinct CDR3 sequences, with around 0.42% going to the ten biggest clones. The study's findings and limits: A handful of donors had dominant NKG2C+ clonotypes that comprised roughly 1.0-8% of their CD8+ T cells.

Input material: blood T cells: a sorted CD56 or NKG2C T cell subset, CD4+ or CD8+ T cells, or bulk PBMC T cells (not recorded which). This sequence joins TRBV25-1 and TRBJ2-3; with no DNA, the TCRdb D assignment of TRBD1 cannot be verified. The sequence was obtained from a man younger than 30 in good health. Here the CDR3 reads CASGNPDSTDTQYF.